These 28 T cell receptor beta chains share one sample of origin, sequenced in a study of blood T cell repertoires in COVID-19. Profiled with immunoSEQ multiplex PCR; TCRdb holds only in-frame clones, not every one. The sample holds 350,000 to 500,000 clones, around nine tenths seen once. Sequencing used PBMCs or T cells enriched from blood (not recorded which). The receptors here all came from a woman aged 18-29 years who had been exposed to COVID-19.

The chain combines TRBV14 with TRBJ2-3, with TRBD2 matching 7 bases. Germline loops: CDR1 SGHDN, CDR2 FVKESK. This CDR3 is 14 amino acids long. The V gene end was trimmed by 2 bases and the J gene end by 5 bases; junction bases not matched to a gene: 4. This CDR3 reads CASSQRLAVDTQYF. The DNA for the CDR3 is TGTGCCAGCAGCCAACGACTAGCTGTAGATACGCAGTATTTT.

This chain joins TRBV15 and TRBJ1-6; 8 nucleotides line up with TRBD1. Looked up from germline, CDR1 is LNHNV and CDR2 is YYDKDF (reference sequence). Trimming took 2 bases from V and 8 from J; bases not matched to a gene: 11. The CDR3 covers 17 residues. CDR3 in amino acids: CATSRRTGRMVYSPLHF. DNA for the CDR3: TGTGCCACCAGCAGACGGACAGGGAGAATGGTTTATTCACCCCTCCACTTT.

This chain joins TRBV27 and TRBJ2-3; a possible D gene is TRBD1 (5 bases). V was pared by 5 bases and J by 0 bases, with 9 bases between. Germline V gene data show CDR1 as MNHEY and CDR2 as SMNVEV (reference sequence). CDR3 length equals 14 residues. The CDR3 DNA reads as TGTGCCAGCAGTAGGGGCTGGAGCACAGATACGCAGTATTTT. It codes for CASSRGWSTDTQYF.

The chain carries TRBV10-3 and TRBJ2-3; perhaps TRBD2 as D (6 bases). The CDR3 covers 15 residues. Trimming took 0 bases from V and 6 from J, leaving 13 bases between them. The germline V gene has CDR1 ENHRY and CDR2 SYGVKD. CDR3 nucleotides: TGTGCCATCAGTGAGTCGGCTAGCGCTGGGGATACGCAGTATTTT. Translated, it gives CAISESASAGDTQYF.

The chain recombines TRBV5-4 with TRBJ1-2; 9 bases line up with TRBD1. Germline V lookup: CDR1 SGHNT, CDR2 YYREEE (reference sequence). The CDR3 loop spans 15 amino acids. Unmatched junction bases numbered 8, after V lost 4 bases and J lost 4 bases. CDR3 DNA sequence: TGTGCCAGCAGCATACAGGGGGCGAAGCTCTATGGCTACACCTTC. As protein: CASSIQGAKLYGYTF.

The chain is built from TRBV27 and TRBJ1-5; 7 bases fit TRBD1. The trim removed 6 bases at V and 4 bases at J, leaving 6 bases unmatched. The V gene's germline CDR1 is MNHEY and CDR2 SMNVEV (reference sequence). The CDR3 covers 14 residues. CDR3 amino acids: CASRPGGWNQPQHF. For the CDR3, the DNA is TGTGCCAGCAGGCCAGGGGGATGGAATCAGCCCCAGCATTTT.

As regards this clone: Sequence at one end of the junction differs from germline and may be a read error. V usage is TRBV19 and J usage is TRBJ1-2; a weak D match, TRBD1 (5 bases). CDR1 and CDR2 (germline): LNHDA, SQIVND (reference sequence). This CDR3 has 14 amino acids. This CDR3 reads CASSIPAGNYGYTF. For the CDR3, the DNA is TGTGCCAGTAGTATCCCCGCAGGGAACTATGGTTACACCTTC.

This chain connects TRBV9 to TRBJ2-7, with D tentatively TRBD1 (6 bases). Germline assignment: CDR1 SGDLS and CDR2 YYNGEE. The ends were cut back, 2 bases at V and 0 bases at J, with 18 bases in the middle. This CDR3 contains 17 residues. CDR3 in DNA: TGTGCCAGCAGCGTCAGCTCTACAGGGCCTCTCTCCTACGAGCAGTACTTC. Translation gives CASSVSSTGPLSYEQYF.

This clone was recorded a few times. The CDR3 DNA follows: TGTGCCAGCAGTTCACCTACAGGGGGCAACACTGAAGCTTTCTTT. This translates into CASSSPTGGNTEAFF. The chain has TRBV27 and TRBJ1-1; TRBD1 aligns across 9 bases. The CDR3 sequence is 15 residues long. V was pared by 4 bases and J by 2 bases, with 5 bases of the junction left unmatched. Germline V CDR1 and CDR2: MNHEY, SMNVEV (reference sequence).

This clone occurred once. The rearrangement uses TRBV19 and TRBJ1-1; 9 nucleotides line up with TRBD1. The germline V gene has CDR1 LNHDA and CDR2 SQIVND (reference sequence). There are 12 residues in the CDR3. Trimming took 4 bases from V and 11 from J; bases not matched to a gene: 5. In nucleotides, the CDR3 is TGTGCCAGTAGTAAGCGACAGGGGGAGGCTTTCTTT. It translates to CASSKRQGEAFF.

The chain recombines TRBV6-5 with TRBJ1-2; 7 nucleotides align to TRBD1. The V gene end was trimmed by 7 bases and the J gene end by 5 bases; junction bases not matched to a gene: 7. The CDR3 loop spans 13 amino acids. CDR1 is MNHEY and CDR2 is SVGAGI in the germline V gene. The CDR3 coding sequence is TGTGCCAGCACCAAGGGACAGAAGTATGGCTACACCTTC. This gives the protein CASTKGQKYGYTF.

J is TRBJ2-3 and V is TRBV7-3; possibly TRBD2 for D (6 bases). Trimming removed 2 bases from V and 6 bases from J, with 9 bases in between. Germline V lookup: CDR1 SGHTA, CDR2 FQGTGA. The CDR3 is made up of 13 amino acids. CDR3 DNA: TGTGCCAGCAGCTTAGTCGGGGGTGATACGCAGTATTTT. Protein: CASSLVGGDTQYF.

The genes are TRBV6-2 or TRBV6-3 and TRBJ2-7; a weak D match, TRBD2 (5 bases). The V gene's germline CDR1 is MNHEY and CDR2 SVGEGT. Between the trimmed V and J ends, which lost 5 bases and 1 base, there was a span of 27 bases. This CDR3 region has 19 residues. The chain's CDR3 is CASSPVYFLSGDGSYEQYF. Here the CDR3 DNA reads TGTGCCAGCAGTCCCGTGTATTTTCTCAGCGGTGATGGGTCCTACGAGCAGTACTTC.

The chain combines TRBV5-6 with TRBJ2-1; TRBD1 is a possible D gene (6 bases). Germline V gene lookup returns CDR1 SGHDT and CDR2 YYEEEE. Trimming took 3 bases from V and 9 from J, leaving 10 bases between them. The CDR3 contains 12 residues. As DNA, the CDR3 is TGTGCCAGCAGCTGGGGACAAACTGAGCAGTTCTTC. Translated: CASSWGQTEQFF. The full variable domain, rest sourced from reference TRBV5-6 and TRBJ2-1, is DAGVTQSPTHLIKTRGQQVTLRCSPKSGHDTVSWYQQALGQGPQFIFQYYEEEERQRGNFPDRFSGHQFPNYSSELNVNALLLGDSALYLCASSWGQTEQFFGPGTRLTVL.

This clone was counted a single time. The chain combines TRBV11-2 with TRBJ2-7, with 10 bases lining up with TRBD2. This CDR3 has 15 amino acids. Trimming at V came to 1 base and at J to 6 bases, leaving 6 bases not matched to a gene. Germline V lookup: CDR1 SGHAT, CDR2 FQNNGV. The CDR3 DNA reads as TGTGCCAGCAGCTTAGGGCTAGCGGGAGCTATCGAGCAGTACTTC. It encodes CASSLGLAGAIEQYF.

J is TRBJ2-1 and V is TRBV7-2, with D possibly being TRBD2 (5 bases). Germline loops: CDR1 SGHTA, CDR2 FQGNSA. The CDR3 has 14 residues. Trimming took off 3 bases at V and 0 bases at J, with 6 bases between the two ends. CDR3 bases: TGTGCCAGCAGCTTGGACTCCTCCTACAATGAGCAGTTCTTC. It codes for CASSLDSSYNEQFF.

J is TRBJ1-1 and V is TRBV12-5; TRBD1 matches 8 bases. Germline CDR1 LGHNT, CDR2 FRNRAP. The V segment lost 1 base and the J segment 1 base; nucleotides outside the gene matches: 5. The CDR3 loop spans 16 amino acids. The CDR3 bases are TGTGCTAGTGGTTTGGCACGACAGGGGACGAACACTGAAGCTTTCTTT. Translated, it gives CASGLARQGTNTEAFF.

The chain couples TRBV29-1 to TRBJ1-4, with D possibly TRBD1 on 5 matching bases. The germline V and J ends were trimmed by 5 bases and 6 bases, with 10 bases remaining between them. The length of the CDR3 is 12 residues. Germline CDR1 reads SQVTM; CDR2 reads ANQGSEA. The CDR3 region has the DNA TGCAGCGTTTTCGGCAGGGATGAAAAACTGTTTTTT. Its protein is CSVFGRDEKLFF.

The V gene is TRBV27, the J gene TRBJ2-7, with 7 positions matching TRBD1. V was pared by 4 bases and J by 0 bases, with 6 bases of the junction left unmatched. The CDR3 length is 15 residues. CDR1 and CDR2 from the germline V gene are MNHEY and SMNVEV (reference sequence). CDR3 sequence: CASSYIQGYSYEQYF. In nucleotides, the CDR3 is TGTGCCAGCAGTTATATACAGGGGTACTCCTACGAGCAGTACTTC.

The chain carries TRBV4-2 and TRBJ1-2; 10 bases are shared with TRBD1. The CDR3 runs to 16 residues. V lost 4 bases and J lost 6; bases outside the gene matches: 11. Germline V gives CDR1 LGHNA, CDR2 YNFKEQ. The CDR3 DNA follows: TGTGCCAGCAGCCCCTACCCGGGGACAGGGGCGGATGGCTACACCTTC. It codes for CASSPYPGTGADGYTF.

The chain recombines TRBV4-2 with TRBJ1-2, with D possibly matching TRBD1 (5 bases). CDR1 LGHNA and CDR2 YNFKEQ come from the germline V gene. This CDR3 contains 15 residues. The germline V and J ends were trimmed by 0 bases and 4 bases, with 12 bases remaining between them. CDR3 residues: CASSQDLGEGYGYTF. The CDR3 DNA reads TGTGCCAGCAGCCAAGATCTAGGGGAGGGCTATGGCTACACCTTC.

In this sample, this clone turned up a few times. The chain is built from TRBV19 and TRBJ1-1, with D perhaps TRBD1 (5 bases). The ends were cut back, 7 bases at V and 1 base at J, with 16 bases in the middle. CDR1 and CDR2 from the germline V gene are LNHDA and SQIVND (reference sequence). The CDR3 is made up of 15 amino acids. The DNA for the CDR3 is TGTGCCAGTACTTCCGTGGGGACTGGGAACACTGAAGCTTTCTTT. This translates into CASTSVGTGNTEAFF.

This rearrangement joins TRBV7-2 to TRBJ2-3, with D tentatively TRBD1 (6 bases). The CDR3 contains 15 residues. The V end lost 7 bases, the J end lost 5 bases, and 19 bases lay between the germline ends. Germline V gene data show CDR1 as SGHTA and CDR2 as FQGNSA. The CDR3 loop is CASNADRAQIDTQYF. CDR3 DNA sequence: TGTGCCAGCAACGCGGACAGAGCCCAGATAGATACGCAGTATTTT. Based on the CDR3 plus reference TRBV7-2 and TRBJ2-3, the full variable domain is GAGVSQSPSNKVTEKGKDVELRCDPISGHTALYWYRQSLGQGLEFLIYFQGNSAPDKSGLPSDRFSAERTGGSVSTLTIQRTQQEDSAVYLCASNADRAQIDTQYFGPGTRLTVL.

This clone was counted a single time. This chain links TRBV27 with TRBJ1-2, with 7 nucleotides matching TRBD1. With V trimmed by 8 bases and J by 4 bases, 10 bases remained unmatched. The CDR3 loop spans 14 amino acids. CDR1 MNHEY and CDR2 SMNVEV come from the germline V gene (reference sequence). CDR3 bases: TGTGCCAGCCGCGGACAGGCCAACATCTATGGCTACACCTTC. It is translated as CASRGQANIYGYTF.

The chain recombines TRBV27 with TRBJ2-7; TRBD2 matches 8 bases. This CDR3 has 13 amino acids. V lost 7 bases, J lost 6 bases, and 8 bases stayed unmatched. Germline CDR1 MNHEY, CDR2 SMNVEV (reference sequence). As DNA, the CDR3 is TGTGCCAGCAAATCCGGGGGGGCTAGCGAGCAGTACTTC. It encodes CASKSGGASEQYF.

The chain employs TRBV6-5 and TRBJ2-7; TRBD1 aligns across 8 bases. The CDR3 consists of 14 residues. V lost 4 bases to trimming and J lost 5 bases; unmatched junction nucleotides: 7. Germline CDR1 is MNHEY and CDR2 is SVGAGI. The CDR3 loop is CASSFLTGANEQYF. The CDR3 coding sequence is TGTGCCAGCAGTTTCCTGACAGGGGCCAACGAGCAGTACTTC.

The chain combines TRBV3-1 (or the pseudogene TRBV3-2) with TRBJ2-5; 11 nucleotides align to TRBD2. The V and J ends lost 1 base and 4 bases, in that order; junction bases with no gene match: 8. The CDR3 extends over 17 amino acids. Germline assignment: CDR1 LGHDT and CDR2 YNNKEL (reference sequence). The DNA for the CDR3 is TGTGCCAGCAGCCAAGCTCACACGGGACTAGCGGCAGAGACCCAGTACTTC. Its translation: CASSQAHTGLAAETQYF.

This chain connects TRBV9 to TRBJ2-1; 9 bases match TRBD2. CDR1 and CDR2 (germline): SGDLS, YYNGEE. The CDR3 covers 14 residues. V was pared by 3 bases and J by 3 bases, with 1 base of the junction left unmatched. The CDR3 nucleotides are TGTGCCAGCAGCGGTAGCGGGGGCTACAATGAGCAGTTCTTC. This gives the protein CASSGSGGYNEQFF.